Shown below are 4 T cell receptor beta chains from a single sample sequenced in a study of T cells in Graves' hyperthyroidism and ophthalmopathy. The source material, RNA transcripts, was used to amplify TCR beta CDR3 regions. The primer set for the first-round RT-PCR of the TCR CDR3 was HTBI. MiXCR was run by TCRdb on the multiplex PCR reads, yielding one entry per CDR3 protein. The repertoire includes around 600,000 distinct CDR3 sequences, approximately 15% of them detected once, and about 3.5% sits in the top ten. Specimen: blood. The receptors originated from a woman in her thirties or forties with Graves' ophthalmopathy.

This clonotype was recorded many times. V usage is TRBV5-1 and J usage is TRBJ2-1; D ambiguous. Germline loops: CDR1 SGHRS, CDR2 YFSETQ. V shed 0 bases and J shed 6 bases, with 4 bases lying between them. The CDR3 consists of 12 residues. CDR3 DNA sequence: TGCGCCAGCAGCTTGGCACGCAATGAGCAGTTCTTC. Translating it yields CASSLARNEQFF. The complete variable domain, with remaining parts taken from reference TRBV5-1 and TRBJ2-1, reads KAGVTQTPRYLIKTRGQQVTLSCSPISGHRSVSWYQQTPGQGLQFLFEYFSETQRNKGNFPGRFSGRQFSNSRSEMNVSTLELGDSALYLCASSLARNEQFFGPGTRLTVL.

CDR3 sequence (DNA): TGTGCCAGTAGGAGGACTAGCGGGAATGCGGAGACCCAGTACTTC. It encodes CASRRTSGNAETQYF. The rearrangement links TRBV19 to TRBJ2-5; 12 bases agree with TRBD2. Trimming removed 6 bases from V and 5 bases from J; junction bases left unmatched: 7. This CDR3 comprises 15 residues. Germline CDR1 and CDR2: LNHDA and SQIVND (reference sequence).

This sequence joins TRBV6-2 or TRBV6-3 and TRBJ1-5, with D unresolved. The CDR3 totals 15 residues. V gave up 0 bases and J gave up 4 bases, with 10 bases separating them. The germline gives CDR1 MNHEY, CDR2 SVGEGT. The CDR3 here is CASSYSGNQNQPQHF. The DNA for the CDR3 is TGTGCCAGCAGTTACTCAGGCAACCAGAATCAGCCCCAGCATTTT.

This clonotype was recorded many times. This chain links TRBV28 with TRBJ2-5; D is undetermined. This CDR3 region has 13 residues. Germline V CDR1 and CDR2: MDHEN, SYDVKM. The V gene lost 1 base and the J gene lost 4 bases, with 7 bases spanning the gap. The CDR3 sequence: CASSLSSRETQYF. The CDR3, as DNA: TGTGCCAGCAGTTTATCCAGCAGAGAGACCCAGTACTTC.